The entry below describes one T cell receptor beta chain. Researchers ran the PCR with 60 Vbeta and 13 Jbeta primers. Method: immunoSEQ multiplex PCR; TCRdb's copy keeps in-frame clones and lacks some. The repertoire includes tens of thousands of clones, 70% to 85% of them detected once, and approximately 3.8% sits in the top ten. These data come from a study of cytomegalovirus exposure and HLA in healthy donors. Germline V gene data show CDR1 as MDHEN and CDR2 as SYDVKM. The CDR3 runs 14 residues. V was pared by 6 bases and J by 3 bases, with 4 bases of the junction left unmatched. Sequenced: PBMCs. This TCR was sampled from a man aged 45-60 years in good health and CMV-seronegative. The gene calls are TRBV28 and TRBJ1-3, with 8 bases aligning to TRBD1. The CDR3 spells CASRQGASGNTIYF. The CDR3 DNA sequence: TGTGCCAGCAGGCAGGGGGCGAGTGGAAACACCATATATTTT.